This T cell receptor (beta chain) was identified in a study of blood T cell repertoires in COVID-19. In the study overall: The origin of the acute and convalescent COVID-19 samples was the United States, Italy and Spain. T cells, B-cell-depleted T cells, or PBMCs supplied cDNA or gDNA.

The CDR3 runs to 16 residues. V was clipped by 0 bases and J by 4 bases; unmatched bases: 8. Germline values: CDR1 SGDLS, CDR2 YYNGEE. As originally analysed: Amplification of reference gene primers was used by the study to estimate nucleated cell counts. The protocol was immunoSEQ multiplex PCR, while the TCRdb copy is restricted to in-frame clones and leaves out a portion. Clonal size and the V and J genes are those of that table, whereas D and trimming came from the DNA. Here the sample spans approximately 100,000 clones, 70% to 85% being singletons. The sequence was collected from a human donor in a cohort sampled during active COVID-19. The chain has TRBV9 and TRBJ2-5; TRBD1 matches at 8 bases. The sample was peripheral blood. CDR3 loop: CASSVGTGRMGETQYF. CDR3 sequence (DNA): TGTGCCAGCAGCGTAGGGACAGGGCGGATGGGAGAGACCCAGTACTTC.